This T cell receptor beta chain comes out of a study of graft-versus-host responses after intestinal transplantation. In the study overall: Transplants were multivisceral, liver-intestinal, or isolated intestinal. Uniformly, recipients were administered anti-thymocyte globulin induction with subsequent tacrolimus and steroids for around 3 years.

TCRdb keeps only in-frame clones here, not all; method: immunoSEQ multiplex PCR. The sample has 45,000 to 65,000 clones, about 94% seen once; the top ten hold more than 0.3%. Findings of the study overall: Detection of GvH clones occurred in recipient marrow, and some had their first appearance in ileum or blood.

With regard to this clone: Its antigen is still unknown.

Per germline, CDR1 SEHNR and CDR2 FQNEAQ (reference sequence). The V and J ends lost 1 base and 8 bases respectively, with 12 bases between them. The CDR3 length is 15 residues. This specimen consisted of unstimulated CD4+ T cells sorted from spleen or lymph node cells, obtained before transplant. This TCR derives from a human donor who was the organ donor for an intestinal transplant. The rearrangement joins TRBV7-9 to TRBJ1-6; D ambiguous. CDR3 protein: CASSLGALRDSPLHF. CDR3 in DNA: TGTGCCAGCAGCTTAGGGGCCCTCCGGGATTCACCCCTCCACTTT. The complete variable domain, with remaining parts taken from reference TRBV7-9 and TRBJ1-6, reads DTGVSQNPRHKITKRGQNVTFRCDPISEHNRLYWYRQTLGQGPEFLTYFQNEAQLEKSRLLSDRFSAERPKGSFSTLEIQRTEQGDSAMYLCASSLGALRDSPLHFGNGTRLTVT.